These 26 T cell receptor beta chains originate from one sample sequenced in a study of human T cells and chemical hapten exposure. TCRdb fed the RACE reads into MiXCR, producing one record per CDR3 protein. The data hold about 190,000 distinct CDR3 sequences, with around a quarter observed a single time. Time point noted: patch test 3, about 24 weeks after DPC sensitization. Treatment denoted: therapeutic diphenylcyclopropenone sensitization with weekly scalp DPC. Sequences were derived from whole blood, sampled in connection with sensitization to the hapten diphenylcyclopropenone (DPC). These receptors came from a woman in her thirties or forties with alopecia areata. Some clones in this sample may be carry-over from other donors' samples.

This sequence joins TRBV5-1 and TRBJ2-1; the D is unclear. Deletions cut 7 bases from V and 0 bases from J, with 14 bases between. Germline CDR1 reads SGHRS; CDR2 reads YFSETQ. CDR3 length: 15 residues. CDR3 DNA sequence: TGCGCCAGCCACCTCTCGGGTAGCTCCTACAATGAGCAGTTCTTC. It is translated as CASHLSGSSYNEQFF.

The chain carries TRBV29-1 and TRBJ2-1, with D perhaps TRBD1 (5 bases). CDR1 is SQVTM, CDR2 ANQGSEA, per germline. V was trimmed by 5 bases and J by 7 bases, leaving 18 bases between them. The CDR3 runs 14 residues. CDR3 sequence reads: CSVRVLQASNEQFF. The DNA for the CDR3 is TGCAGCGTTCGGGTCTTACAGGCGAGTAATGAGCAGTTCTTC.

This clonotype has more than one count but fewer than ten. The chain links TRBV27 to TRBJ1-6, with a tentative D call TRBD1 (6 bases). V lost 9 bases and J lost 4, with 7 bases in between. The CDR3 covers 12 residues. Germline CDR1 reads MNHEY; CDR2 reads SMNVEV (reference sequence). CDR3 loop: CASGQYNSPLHF. The CDR3 DNA follows: TGTGCCAGTGGACAGTATAATTCACCCCTCCACTTT.

This clonotype occurred a few times. The chain recombines TRBV5-4 with TRBJ2-3; D remains ambiguous. The germline gives CDR1 SGHNT, CDR2 YYREEE (reference sequence). This CDR3 contains 13 residues. V dropped 10 bases and J dropped 0 bases, with 12 bases sitting between them. The CDR3 DNA reads as TGTGCCGTGTTGGGCGTTAGCACAGATACGCAGTATTTT. This translates into CAVLGVSTDTQYF.

This clonotype was picked up a small number of times. The chain employs TRBV4-3 and TRBJ1-1, with D maybe TRBD1 (5 bases). V shed 1 base and J shed 11 bases, with 14 bases lying between them. CDR3 length equals 13 residues. Germline V gene sequence: CDR1 LGHNA, CDR2 YSLEER. The CDR3 is CASSQGLGGDAFF. DNA of the CDR3: TGCGCCAGCAGCCAAGGCCTAGGAGGGGACGCTTTCTTT.

A few counts support this clonotype. The chain employs TRBV20-1 and TRBJ2-7; D might be TRBD1 (6 bases). From germline, CDR1 is DFQATT and CDR2 SNEGSKA (reference sequence). This CDR3 has 14 amino acids. The V and J ends lost 1 base and 2 bases respectively, with 12 bases between them. The CDR3 sequence: CSARGRTAPYEQYF. The DNA of the CDR3 is TGCAGTGCTAGAGGGCGGACAGCCCCCTACGAGCAGTACTTC.

V and J are TRBV12-3 or TRBV12-4 and TRBJ2-2; 7 bases agree with TRBD1. After removal of 5 bases from V and 0 bases from J, the junction contained 3 bases not matched to a gene. The CDR3 is made up of 15 amino acids. The CDR3 DNA sequence: TGTGCCAGCAGTAAGGGACAGTCGAACACCGGGGAGCTGTTTTTT. This codes for CASSKGQSNTGELFF.

The sample holds one count of this clonotype. Here the CDR3 DNA reads TGCAGTAGCGGACAGGGCAACACAGATACGCAGTATTTT. It translates to CSSGQGNTDTQYF. The chain links TRBV20-1 to TRBJ2-3, with 8 bases that match TRBD1. The germline gives CDR1 DFQATT, CDR2 SNEGSKA (reference sequence). This CDR3 is built from 13 residues. The J segment lost 2 bases and the V segment lost 8 bases, leaving 6 bases of the junction unmatched.

This clonotype turned up a few times. The rearrangement links TRBV10-3 to TRBJ2-7; TRBD1 matches 9 bases. Per the germline V gene, CDR1 is ENHRY and CDR2 is SYGVKD. The trim removed 11 bases at V and 3 bases at J, leaving 5 bases unmatched. The CDR3 runs 12 residues. CDR3 region: CAGGTGNYEQYF. For the CDR3, the DNA is TGTGCCGGGGGGACAGGGAACTACGAGCAGTACTTC.

This clonotype was picked up a small number of times. This chain joins TRBV7-2 and TRBJ2-6; D not resolved. Germline CDR1 SGHTA, CDR2 FQGNSA. The CDR3 runs 16 residues. V was shortened by 1 base and J by 0 bases, with 7 bases between the two germline ends. CDR3 residues: CASSLVTYSGANVLTF. CDR3 nucleotides: TGTGCCAGCAGCTTAGTAACGTACTCTGGGGCCAACGTCCTGACTTTC.

The chain combines TRBV6-2 or TRBV6-3 with TRBJ2-2, with D unclear. Germline values: CDR1 MNHEY, CDR2 SVGEGT. Between the trimmed V and J ends, which lost 1 base and 7 bases, there was a span of 4 bases. The CDR3 consists of 12 residues. The CDR3 DNA reads as TGTGCCAGCAGTTACTTAGGCGGGGAGCTGTTTTTT. Protein product: CASSYLGGELFF.

This chain connects TRBV29-1 to TRBJ2-3; TRBD1 is a possible D gene (6 bases). Per the germline V gene, CDR1 is SQVTM and CDR2 is ANQGSEA. Deletions cut 8 bases from V and 5 bases from J, with 14 bases between. The CDR3 sequence is 12 residues long. CDR3 sequence: CSSIPRGDTQYF. CDR3 sequence (DNA): TGCAGCTCCATCCCCAGGGGAGATACGCAGTATTTT.

The sample holds many counts of this clonotype. CDR3 amino acids: CASHEPQGDEQYF. CDR3 DNA sequence: TGTGCCAGCCATGAACCTCAGGGGGACGAGCAGTACTTC. The chain combines TRBV5-4 with TRBJ2-7, with TRBD1 identical over 7 bases. After removal of 7 bases from V and 5 bases from J, the junction contained 9 bases not matched to a gene. The CDR3 covers 13 residues. The germline V gene has CDR1 SGHNT and CDR2 YYREEE (reference sequence).

This clonotype was recorded at least ten times. The chain combines TRBV20-1 with TRBJ2-7; TRBD1 might be the D (6 bases). This CDR3 contains 13 residues. Germline assignment: CDR1 DFQATT and CDR2 SNEGSKA (reference sequence). Trimming shortened V by 6 bases and J by 4 bases, and 16 bases separated the two germline ends. The CDR3 region has the DNA TGCAGTGCCCCCACCATGACAGGATACGAGCAGTACTTC. As protein: CSAPTMTGYEQYF.

J is TRBJ1-5 and V is TRBV12-3 or TRBV12-4; D might be TRBD1 (6 bases). With 6 bases removed from V and 3 bases from J, the gap between germline ends came to 15 bases. The CDR3 sequence is 15 residues long. The CDR3 is CASSPQGGANQPQHF. In DNA, the CDR3 is TGTGCCAGCAGCCCGCAAGGGGGAGCCAATCAGCCCCAGCATTTT.

The chain joins TRBV3-1 to TRBJ1-6, with D possibly being TRBD1 (5 bases). V lost 3 bases and J 7 bases, leaving 13 bases between the germline ends. The CDR3 has 15 residues. Per the germline V gene, CDR1 is LGHDT and CDR2 is YNNKEL (reference sequence). The CDR3 is CASSHSGPMNSPLHF. CDR3 in DNA: TGTGCCAGCAGCCATTCGGGGCCTATGAATTCACCCCTCCACTTT.

This clonotype was found a few times. J is TRBJ2-2 and V is TRBV15; a possible D gene is TRBD2 (5 bases). CDR3 length: 15 amino acids. Germline lookup yields CDR1 LNHNV and CDR2 YYDKDF (reference sequence). Deletions cut 0 bases from V and 6 bases from J, with 11 bases between. The CDR3 region has the DNA TGTGCCACCAGCAGAGATCTCGTTAGCGCCGGGGAGCTGTTTTTT. Encoded protein: CATSRDLVSAGELFF. Filled out from reference TRBV15 and TRBJ2-2, the complete variable domain reads DAMVIQNPRYQVTQFGKPVTLSCSQTLNHNVMYWYQQKSSQAPKLLFHYYDKDFNNEADTPDNFQSRRPNTSFCFLDIRSPGLGDTAMYLCATSRDLVSAGELFFGEGSRLTVL.

The chain is built from TRBV9 and TRBJ2-5, with D possibly TRBD1 on 6 matching bases. V was clipped by 1 base and J by 1 base, with 11 bases between them. CDR3 size: 15 residues. Germline CDR1 reads SGDLS; CDR2 reads YYNGEE. The DNA of the CDR3 is TGTGCCAGCAGCGTAAATCCGGACAGCCAAGAGACCCAGTACTTC. It is translated as CASSVNPDSQETQYF. The whole variable domain, remainder taken from reference TRBV9 and TRBJ2-5, is DSGVTQTPKHLITATGQRVTLRCSPRSGDLSVYWYQQSLDQGLQFLIQYYNGEERAKGNILERFSAQQFPDLHSELNLSSLELGDSALYFCASSVNPDSQETQYFGPGTRLLVL.

CDR3 sequence (DNA): TGTGCCAGCTTGGGACAGGGGGGCACCATATATTTT. This translates into CASLGQGGTIYF. The gene calls are TRBV28 and TRBJ1-3, with 11 bases aligning to TRBD1. Germline-derived CDR1 and CDR2 are MDHEN and SYDVKM. This CDR3 spans 12 amino acids. With V trimmed by 8 bases and J by 9 bases, 3 bases remained unmatched.

This chain uses TRBV7-2 with TRBJ1-2, with 8 bases that match TRBD1. Trimming cost V 3 bases and J 2 bases; bases outside gene matches: 8. This CDR3 region has 16 residues. CDR1 and CDR2 from the germline V gene are SGHTA and FQGNSA. The chain's CDR3 is CASSFYQGALNYGYTF. For the CDR3, the DNA is TGTGCCAGCAGCTTTTATCAGGGGGCCCTAAACTATGGCTACACCTTC.

The chain is built from TRBV29-1 and TRBJ1-2, with D possibly being TRBD1 (6 bases). This CDR3 is 14 amino acids long. Germline V CDR1 and CDR2: SQVTM, ANQGSEA. Trimming shortened V by 6 bases and J by 6 bases, and 20 bases separated the two germline ends. The chain's CDR3 is CSVGGLWDSDGYTF. In DNA form, the CDR3 reads TGCAGCGTGGGGGGCCTCTGGGACTCTGATGGCTACACCTTC.

For the CDR3, the DNA is TGTGCCAGCAGTTACTCTAACAGGCAGAGCTCTGGAAACACCATATATTTT. The encoded protein is CASSYSNRQSSGNTIYF. The J gene is TRBJ1-3, the V gene TRBV6-5; perhaps TRBD1 as D (5 bases). This CDR3 has 17 residues. Between the trimmed V and J ends, which lost 0 bases and 0 bases, there was a span of 12 bases. Per germline, CDR1 MNHEY and CDR2 SVGAGI.

This clonotype appeared a few times. V gene TRBV29-1 combines with J gene TRBJ2-1; TRBD2 agrees at 13 bases. The CDR3 has 14 amino acids. Germline V gene data show CDR1 as SQVTM and CDR2 as ANQGSEA. After removal of 6 bases from V and 8 bases from J, the junction contained 7 bases not matched to a gene. CDR3 residues: CSVLAGGAWDEQFF. CDR3 nucleotide sequence: TGCAGCGTACTAGCGGGAGGGGCTTGGGATGAGCAGTTCTTC.

There are many counts of this clonotype. CDR3 sequence (DNA): TGTGCCAGCAGCGCCATGGGAAGCAATCAGCCCCAGCATTTT. It is translated as CASSAMGSNQPQHF. This rearrangement joins TRBV7-2 to TRBJ1-5; D uncertain. Germline V lookup: CDR1 SGHTA, CDR2 FQGNSA. The ends were cut back, 5 bases at V and 1 base at J, with 9 bases in the middle. The length of the CDR3 is 14 residues.

V gene TRBV10-3 combines with J gene TRBJ2-5; 7 bases fit TRBD2. CDR1 is ENHRY, CDR2 SYGVKD, per germline. With V trimmed by 8 bases and J by 5 bases, 8 bases remained unmatched. The CDR3 length is 13 residues. The CDR3 nucleotides are TGTGCCATCGGTAGTACGGGAGGTGAGACCCAGTACTTC. Protein sequence: CAIGSTGGETQYF.

This clonotype has more than one count but fewer than ten. J is TRBJ2-7 and V is TRBV10-2; 7 bases align to TRBD1. The CDR3 sequence is 17 residues long. Germline CDR1 WSHSY, CDR2 SAAADI. V shed 9 bases and J 0 bases; nucleotides not matched to a gene: 17. The CDR3 nucleotides read TGCGCCAGTAAGGGCGACAGGGCGCACTCAAGCTCCTACGAGCAGTACTTC. This sequence encodes CASKGDRAHSSSYEQYF.